This TCR beta chain was identified in a study of T-cell reconstitution after alpha-beta-depleted transplantation in children (TCRdb year 2016). Concerning the study at large: The study quantitatively tracked T-cell immune reconstitution after TCRalphabeta/CD19-depleted allogeneic hematopoietic cell transplantation in children using TCR repertoire profiling.

The receptor library was made with PCR. This sample was sequenced with an Illumina HiSeq 2500. To normalize quantification of the TCRbeta repertoire, the TCR libraries were built with molecular barcoding that relied on unique molecular identifiers. Starting from the raw public reads, TCRdb applied fastp trimming at Q25, assembled clones with MiXCR and retained in-frame beta chains. Entries are consolidated by CDR3 protein sequence, retaining the most common genes and DNA. Counted in this sample were hundreds of thousands of distinct CDR3 sequences; 15% to 20% of them appeared once. The ten largest account for around 43% of the sample. The germline V gene yields MDHEN for CDR1 and SYDVKM for CDR2. The CDR3, from cysteine to phenylalanine, totals 16 residues. The read is trimmed to its CDR3 DNA, 48 bases read in frame from base 1. The V and J ends are trimmed by 3 bases and 0 bases, leaving 14 bases between them.

The sample's treatment or condition label, in plain terms: allogeneic hematopoietic cell transplantation with graft depleted of TCRalphabeta T cells and CD19 B cells. The transplant recipients were children given TCRalphabeta/CD19-depleted allogeneic hematopoietic cell grafts. Overall results and qualifications from the work: The apparently early recovery of alphabetaT-cell counts about two months after transplant reportedly depended on only several hundred rapidly expanded clones that came from non-depleted graft cells. Hyperexpanded clone frequencies declined over subsequent months; after one year, T-cell counts and TCRbeta diversity were mostly attributed to newly produced T cells. In some patients, the high TCRbeta diversity seen at day 60 was put down to recipient T cells and intrathymic progenitors that had survived conditioning.

This clonotype appeared many times. Its binding antigen is unknown. No per-base quality is available; no much larger clone lies one base away. Sequenced material: PBMCs, mostly from graft donor cells, taken 360 days after TCRalphabeta/CD19-depleted stem cell transplant. This TCR was recovered from a male patient under 10 years old who had a stem cell transplant for acute lymphoblastic leukemia, so the T cells may come from the graft donor. The chain links TRBV28 with TRBJ1-1, with the D segment identity uncertain. The CDR3 loop reads CASSFPPAEMNTEAFF. The bases are TGTGCCAGCAGTTTCCCCCCTGCGGAGATGAACACTGAAGCTTTCTTT.